A selection of T cell receptor beta chains follows, all from one sample in a study of T cell responses to AZD1222 COVID-19 vaccine. Here immunoSEQ multiplex PCR was the method, and the copy in TCRdb shows in-frame clones only, minus some. The sample lists about 140,000 clones, approximately 91% occurring once. The sequenced sample was peripheral blood, obtained 28 days after the second AZD1222 dose. The receptor set was obtained from an adult who received the AZD1222 COVID-19 vaccine. The CDR3 runs from the conserved cysteine through the conserved F or W. A D gene is named only where the DNA matches it firmly. Size is stated for part of the rows, as once, few or many counts, or as a class when the clone is expanded.

V	size	D	J	CDR3	DNA
TRBV11-1	NA	NA	TRBJ1-2	CASSPYYRDYGYTF	TGTGCCAGCAGTCCCTATTATCGGGACTATGGCTACACCTTC
TRBV7-2	NA	TRBD2	TRBJ2-1	CASSLSPASGLYNEQFF	TGTGCCAGCAGCTTATCTCCGGCTAGCGGGTTATACAATGAGCAGTTCTTC
TRBV6-1	NA	NA	TRBJ2-1	CASSEFYGTTYRQQFF	TGTGCCAGCAGTGAATTTTACGGGACGACCTACCGGCAGCAGTTCTTC
TRBV12-5	once	TRBD2	TRBJ2-4	CASGPPGGSIQYF	TGTGCTAGTGGGCCCCCGGGGGGGAGCATTCAGTACTTC
TRBV5-1	NA	NA	TRBJ1-5	CASSLEGRQPQHF	TGCGCCAGCAGCTTGGAGGGTCGTCAGCCCCAGCATTTT
TRBV5-6	NA	TRBD1	TRBJ1-1	CASSPRGEGAGNTEAFF	TGTGCCAGCAGCCCCCGCGGGGAGGGGGCAGGTAACACTGAAGCTTTCTTT
TRBV7-2	NA	NA	TRBJ2-7	CASSLRSEFPYEQYF	TGTGCCAGCAGCTTACGGTCTGAGTTCCCCTACGAGCAGTACTTC
TRBV6-6	NA	NA	TRBJ1-5	CASSRYTGLSDQPQHF	TGTGCCAGCAGTCGATATACAGGGCTATCTGATCAGCCCCAGCATTTT
TRBV6-2/TRBV6-3	once	NA	TRBJ2-7	CASSSPADSYEQYF	TGTGCCAGCAGTTCCCCCGCGGATTCCTACGAGCAGTACTTC
TRBV7-9	once	NA	TRBJ1-3	CASSAARAAPSGNTIYF	TGTGCCAGCAGCGCCGCCCGGGCGGCTCCCTCTGGAAACACCATATATTTT
TRBV5-1	once	NA	TRBJ1-1	CASSDQGAGTEAFF	TGCGCCAGCAGCGATCAGGGAGCGGGCACTGAAGCTTTCTTT
TRBV10-3	once	TRBD1	TRBJ1-6	CAISARTGSSYNSPLHF	TGTGCCATCAGTGCCCGGACAGGGAGCAGCTATAATTCACCCCTCCACTTT
TRBV21-1	NA	NA	TRBJ2-7	CASSGRDRQLLGDEQYF	TGTGCCAGCAGCGGCCGGGACAGACAGCTCTTAGGCGACGAGCAGTACTTC